Shown below are 12 T cell receptor gamma chains from a single sample sequenced in a study of human gamma delta and Vdelta1 T cells. TCRdb reprocessed the PCR reads through CATT. The sample carries fewer than 3,000 gamma-chain clones, roughly 5.2% recorded once. Source material: naive CD27+ Vdelta1 gamma-delta T cells from blood. These receptors came from a human donor in good health.

This clone has more than one count but fewer than ten. The genes are TRGV3 and TRGJ1 or TRGJ2. TCRdb is silent on the J gene; assignment here came from matching the DNA to germline. Germline lookup yields CDR1 VTNTFY and CDR2 YDVSTARD (reference sequence). CDR3 length equals 14 residues. The V gene end was trimmed by 0 bases and the J gene end by 7 bases; junction bases not matched to a gene: 9. The CDR3 nucleotides are TGTGCCACCTGGGACAGGCAAGGATGGTATAAGAAACTCTTT. Protein sequence: CATWDRQGWYKKLF.

Turning to this clone: A read error is likely here: a far larger clone is one base away. Other DNA variants within this sample encode the same CDR3. This sequence joins TRGV9 and TRGJ1 or TRGJ2. The germline CDR1 and CDR2 sequences are GITISATS and ISYDGTV (reference sequence). The CDR3 contains 13 residues. CDR3 protein: CALWGTSYYKKLF. The DNA for the CDR3 is TGTGCCTTGTGGGGGACCTCTTATTATAAGAAACTATTT.

This clone is medium-sized by share. The J gene is TRGJ1 or TRGJ2, the V gene TRGV9. This CDR3 is built from 11 residues. The germline V gene encodes CDR1 GITISATS and CDR2 ISYDGTV (reference sequence). V was clipped by 2 bases and J by 7 bases; unmatched bases: 2. Here the CDR3 reads CALWEDYKKLF. CDR3 DNA: TGTGCCTTGTGGGAGGACTATAAGAAACTCTTT.

A few counts support this clone. The TCRdb record carries a much larger clone's protein, which differs from this DNA's translation at residue 3; a read error is the likely cause, and the protein listed here is the DNA translation. The rearrangement joins TRGV5 to TRGJ1 or TRGJ2. This CDR3 spans 13 amino acids. Germline CDR1 VINAFY, CDR2 YDVSNSKD. The DNA for the CDR3 is TGTGCCGCCTGGGACAGGCTACGTTATAAGAAACTCTTT. Encoded protein: CAAWDRLRYKKLF.

On this clone itself: A much larger clone differs by one base, so this may be a read error. This chain joins TRGV3 and TRGJ1 or TRGJ2. TCRdb offers no J gene call, so here the DNA was matched to germline to obtain one. There are 18 residues in the CDR3. Germline V gives CDR1 VTNTFY, CDR2 YDVSTARD (reference sequence). The J segment lost 10 bases and the V segment lost 0 bases, leaving 24 bases of the junction unmatched. The CDR3 protein is CATWDRQGGDRQGWKKLF. The DNA for the CDR3 is TGTGCCACCTGGGACAGGCAGGGGGGAGACCGTCAGGGGTGGAAGAAACTCTTT.

This clone occurred a few times. TCRdb's entry gives the protein of a much larger clone, which mismatches this DNA's translation at residue 6, likely from a read error; the protein reported here is translated from the DNA. V gene TRGV5 combines with J gene TRGJ1 or TRGJ2. CDR1 and CDR2 from the germline V gene are VINAFY and YDVSNSKD. The CDR3 is 12 amino acids. The V segment lost 3 bases and the J segment 8 bases; nucleotides outside the gene matches: 7. The CDR3 sequence: CATWDGDHKKLF. For the CDR3, the DNA is TGTGCCACCTGGGACGGGGACCATAAGAAACTCTTT.

This clone turned up a few times. TCRdb pairs this DNA with a much larger clone's protein that differs at residue 9, likely a read error; the protein shown was translated from the DNA. V usage is TRGV9 and J usage is TRGJ1 or TRGJ2. The length of the CDR3 is 11 residues. Germline values: CDR1 GITISATS, CDR2 ISYDGTV (reference sequence). The CDR3 sequence is CALWEGYKELF. CDR3 nucleotide sequence: TGTGCCTTGTGGGAGGGTTATAAGGAACTCTTT.

This clone was recorded a few times. Given a much more abundant clone one base away, this may be a read error. The sample contains more than one DNA sequence encoding this CDR3. The chain is built from TRGV9 and TRGJ1 or TRGJ2. Looked up from germline, CDR1 is GITISATS and CDR2 is ISYDGTV (reference sequence). With 4 bases clipped from V and 2 bases from J, the junction kept 14 bases outside the gene matches. The CDR3 loop spans 16 amino acids. CDR3 DNA sequence: TGTGCCTTGTGGGAACCTTTCTCGAGTGATTATTATAAGAAACTCTTT. Its protein is CALWEPFSSDYYKKLF.

This clone is termed medium-sized. This chain connects TRGV8 to TRGJP2. Germline V gene lookup returns CDR1 VENAVY and CDR2 YDSYNSRV. This CDR3 is 16 amino acids long. The J segment lost 1 base and the V segment lost 1 base, leaving 6 bases of the junction unmatched. Here the CDR3 DNA reads TGTGCCACCTGGGATAGACTGACTAGTAGTGATTGGATCAAGACGTTT. Residues: CATWDRLTSSDWIKTF.

The table lists this clone with a few counts. TCRdb pairs this DNA with a much larger clone's protein that differs at residue 3, likely a read error; the protein shown was translated from the DNA. V gene TRGV2 combines with J gene TRGJ1 or TRGJ2. As TCRdb names no J gene, one was assigned here on the basis of a DNA match to germline. Germline values: CDR1 EGSNGY, CDR2 YDSYNSKV. The CDR3 sequence is 11 residues long. CDR3 in DNA: TGTGCCTCCTGGGACGGTCTGAGGAAACTCTTT. Translation gives CASWDGLRKLF.

About this clone itself: The TCRdb protein, from a much larger clone, departs from this DNA's translation at residue 4, likely by read error; the protein shown derives from the DNA. This chain links TRGV5 with TRGJ1 or TRGJ2. Germline V gene sequence: CDR1 VINAFY, CDR2 YDVSNSKD. The CDR3 runs 14 residues. The CDR3 loop reads CATRDRGGRYKKLF. Here the CDR3 DNA reads TGTGCCACCCGGGACCGCGGTGGGAGGTATAAGAAACTCTTT.

In regard to this clone: The mismatch at residue 10 between this DNA's translation and the TCRdb protein of a much larger clone likely reflects a read error; the protein shown is translated from the DNA. This chain joins TRGV2 and TRGJ1 or TRGJ2. Germline CDR1 and CDR2: EGSNGY and YDSYNSKV. This CDR3 region has 13 residues. CDR3 DNA sequence: TGTGCCACCTGGGACAGGCTACGTTATAGGAAACTCTTT. Its translation is CATWDRLRYRKLF.